This paragraph reports one T cell receptor (beta chain). Which antigen it targets is not known. Nothing much larger sits one base from this clone, and base qualities are not available. Taken from cysteine to phenylalanine, the CDR3 has 16 residues. Only the CDR3 part of the read is kept: 48 bases, read in frame from the first base. V gives up 0 bases and J gives up 4 bases, and the segment between their germline ends measures 14 bases. Taken from the germline V gene, the CDR1 and CDR2 loops are MGHRA and YSYEKL. The EasySep Human CD8+ T Cell Enrichment Kit was used on day 10 to isolate CD8+ T cells from every culture. These data belong to a study of CD8 T cell repertoires and HIV-1 epitope variants (TCRdb year 2020). Regarding the complete study: In separate culture wells, T cells were stimulated with each of twenty-five peptides that represented autologous and known Gag and Nef epitope variants. A CMV, EBV and flu peptide pool, the Ebola AY9 epitope as negative control, and a no-peptide well were included as control conditions. Three Gag epitope families and Nef HW9 and YT9 were included among the tested epitopes. T cells were enriched using the EasySep Human T Cell Enrichment Kit and were co-cultured with equal numbers of autologous T cell-negative cells serving as antigen-presenting cells. Cultures were maintained for ten to eleven days in IMDM with gentamicin, and half-media changes adding IL-2, IL-7 and IL-15 were performed on days 3 and 7. An aliquot of 1M T cells was set aside as an uncultured baseline condition, separate from the roughly 87 T cell cultures. A total of 83 T cell cultures were run, with each culture condition performed in triplicate except for one peptide, which was performed in duplicate. Study-wide conclusions, independent of this receptor: The assay could identify only TCR beta chains and pointed to proliferation in response to antigen, not to T cell function or cytokine profile. The study identified eight to ten antigen-specific TCR beta clonotypes, over 5 of which appeared to be cross-reactive for autologous or known escape epitope variants. The Nef KF9 family was recognized by five clonotypes and the HW9 family by one, and no responses to the TAALDMSHF plasma variant were observed.

TCR beta CDR3 regions were sequenced at survey depth on the immunoSEQ platform. The QIAamp DNA micro kit was used to extract genomic DNA from every cultured and uncultured CD8+ T cell population. The study's processing was this. Samples with fewer than 5,000 productive reads were excluded, which removed about 7% of the roughly 80 HIV peptide-stimulated cultures. A MANAFEST web app trimmed sequences to CDR3 and removed nonproductive sequences, CDR3s under 5 amino acids, and those not starting C or ending F/W. To count as antigen-specific, a clonotype had to be expanded in at least 2 of 3 replicates compared with the no-peptide control at FDR 0.01, and only within one epitope family. A frequency at least fivefold higher than in wells stimulated with peptides from other epitope families was additionally required for specific clonotypes. Imported from immuneACCESS, the table was reduced by TCRdb to in-frame sequences with V and J called. These copies leave out some clones; in studies compared against another copy, an unresolved V gene accounts for under half, and the cause of the remainder is not known. That table furnishes V, J and clone size, whereas the DNA furnished D and trimming. The sample has more than 85,000 clones on record, over 70% of them singletons. The ten largest clones capture roughly 25% of the sample.

This sequence uses TRBV4-1 and TRBJ2-3, with the D gene not confidently named. This TCR was recovered from a male donor with HIV. Sequencing input: uncultured baseline CD8+ T cells from peripheral blood mononuclear cells (PBMCs). The CDR3 loop reads CASSQDRSNVPDTQYF. The nucleotides are TGCGCCAGCAGCCAAGATAGAAGTAACGTACCAGATACGCAGTATTTT.